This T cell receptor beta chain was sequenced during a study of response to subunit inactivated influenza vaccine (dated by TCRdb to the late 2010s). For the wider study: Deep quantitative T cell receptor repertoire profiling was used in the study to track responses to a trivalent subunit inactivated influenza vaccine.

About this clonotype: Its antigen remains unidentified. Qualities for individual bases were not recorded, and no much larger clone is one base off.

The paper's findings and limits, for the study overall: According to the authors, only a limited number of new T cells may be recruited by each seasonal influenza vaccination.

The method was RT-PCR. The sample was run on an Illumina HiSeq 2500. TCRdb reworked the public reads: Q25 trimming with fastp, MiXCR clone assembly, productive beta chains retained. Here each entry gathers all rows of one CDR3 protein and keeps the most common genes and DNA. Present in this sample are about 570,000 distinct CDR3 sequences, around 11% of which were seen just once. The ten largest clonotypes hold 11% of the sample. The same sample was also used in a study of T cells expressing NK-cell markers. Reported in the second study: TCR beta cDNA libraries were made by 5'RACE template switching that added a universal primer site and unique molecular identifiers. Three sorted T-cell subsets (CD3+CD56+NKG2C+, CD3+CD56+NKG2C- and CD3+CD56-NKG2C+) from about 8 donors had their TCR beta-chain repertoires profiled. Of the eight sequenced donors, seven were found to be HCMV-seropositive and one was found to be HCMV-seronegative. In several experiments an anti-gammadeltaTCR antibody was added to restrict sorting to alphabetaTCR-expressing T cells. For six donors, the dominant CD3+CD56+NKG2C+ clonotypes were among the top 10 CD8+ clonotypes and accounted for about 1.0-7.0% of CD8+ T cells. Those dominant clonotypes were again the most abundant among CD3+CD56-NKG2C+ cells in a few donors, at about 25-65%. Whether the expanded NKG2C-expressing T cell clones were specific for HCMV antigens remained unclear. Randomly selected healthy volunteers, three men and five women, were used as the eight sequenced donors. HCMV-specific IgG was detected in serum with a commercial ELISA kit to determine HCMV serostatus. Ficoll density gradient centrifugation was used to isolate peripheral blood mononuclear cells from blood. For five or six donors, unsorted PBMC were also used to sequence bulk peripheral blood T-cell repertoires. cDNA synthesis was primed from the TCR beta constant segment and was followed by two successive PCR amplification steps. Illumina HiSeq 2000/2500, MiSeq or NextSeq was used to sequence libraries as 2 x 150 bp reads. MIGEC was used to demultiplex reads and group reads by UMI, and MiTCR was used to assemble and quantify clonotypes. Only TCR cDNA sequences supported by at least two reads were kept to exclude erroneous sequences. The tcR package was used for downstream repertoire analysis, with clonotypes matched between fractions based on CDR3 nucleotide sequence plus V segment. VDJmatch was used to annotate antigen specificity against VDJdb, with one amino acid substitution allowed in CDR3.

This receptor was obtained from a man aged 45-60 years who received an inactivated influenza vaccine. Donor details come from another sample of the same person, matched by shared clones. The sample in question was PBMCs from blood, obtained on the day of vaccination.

The DNA sequence is TGTGCCAGCAGCTTTTACTTGGGCGGGGTGACAGATACGCAGTATTTT. The translation is CASSFYLGGVTDTQYF. The chain employs TRBV7-9 and TRBJ2-3; TRBD2 is possibly the D segment (6 matching bases). V loses 3 bases of germline sequence and J loses 3 bases, and the interval between the two ends is 16 bases. CDR1 and CDR2 are drawn from the germline V gene (reference sequence): SEHNR, FQNEAQ. Reading from cysteine to phenylalanine, the CDR3 counts 16 amino acids. The DNA shown is the 48-base CDR3, in frame from base 1.